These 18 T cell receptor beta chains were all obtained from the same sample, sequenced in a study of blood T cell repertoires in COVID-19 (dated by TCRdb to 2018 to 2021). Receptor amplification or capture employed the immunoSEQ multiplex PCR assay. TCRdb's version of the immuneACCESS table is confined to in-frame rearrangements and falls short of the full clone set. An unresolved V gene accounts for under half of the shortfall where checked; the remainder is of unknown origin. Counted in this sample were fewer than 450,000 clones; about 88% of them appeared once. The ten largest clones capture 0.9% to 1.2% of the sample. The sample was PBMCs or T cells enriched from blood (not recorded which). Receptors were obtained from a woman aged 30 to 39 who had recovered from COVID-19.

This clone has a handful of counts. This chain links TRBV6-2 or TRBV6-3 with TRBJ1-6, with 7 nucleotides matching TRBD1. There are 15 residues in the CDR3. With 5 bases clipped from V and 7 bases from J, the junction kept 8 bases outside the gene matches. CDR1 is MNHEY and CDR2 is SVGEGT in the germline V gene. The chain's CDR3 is CASSPGTAKNSPLHF. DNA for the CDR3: TGTGCCAGCAGTCCCGGGACAGCTAAAAATTCACCCCTCCACTTT.

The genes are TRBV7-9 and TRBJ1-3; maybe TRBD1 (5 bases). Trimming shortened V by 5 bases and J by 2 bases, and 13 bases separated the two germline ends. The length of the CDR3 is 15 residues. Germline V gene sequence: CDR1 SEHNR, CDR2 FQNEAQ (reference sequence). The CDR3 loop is CASSPRGVTGNTIYF. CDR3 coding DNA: TGTGCCAGCAGCCCCCGGGGGGTGACTGGAAACACCATATATTTT.

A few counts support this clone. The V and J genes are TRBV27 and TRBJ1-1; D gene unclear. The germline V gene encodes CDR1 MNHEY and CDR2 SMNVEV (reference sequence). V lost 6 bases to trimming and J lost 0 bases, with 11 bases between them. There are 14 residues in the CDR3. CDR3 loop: CASRRGTMNTEAFF. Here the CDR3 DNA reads TGTGCCAGCAGACGCGGCACCATGAACACTGAAGCTTTCTTT.

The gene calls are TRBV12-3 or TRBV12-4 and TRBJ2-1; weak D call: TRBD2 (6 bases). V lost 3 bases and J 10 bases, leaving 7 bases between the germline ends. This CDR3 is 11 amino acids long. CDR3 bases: TGTGCCAGCAGTTTTGGGGGGGAGCAGTTCTTC. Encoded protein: CASSFGGEQFF.

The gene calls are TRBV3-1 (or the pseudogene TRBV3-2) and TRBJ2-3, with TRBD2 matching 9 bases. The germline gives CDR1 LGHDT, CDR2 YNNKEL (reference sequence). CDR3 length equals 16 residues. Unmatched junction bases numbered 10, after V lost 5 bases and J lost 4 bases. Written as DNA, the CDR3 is TGTGCCAGCAGCTGGCGGGGGGGCCTTGGGGCAGATACGCAGTATTTT. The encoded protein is CASSWRGGLGADTQYF.

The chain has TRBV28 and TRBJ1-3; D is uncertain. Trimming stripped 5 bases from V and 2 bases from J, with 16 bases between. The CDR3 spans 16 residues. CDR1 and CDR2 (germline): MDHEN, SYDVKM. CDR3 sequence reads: CASSGWVEGAGNTIYF. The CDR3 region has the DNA TGTGCCAGCAGTGGATGGGTAGAAGGAGCTGGAAACACCATATATTTT.

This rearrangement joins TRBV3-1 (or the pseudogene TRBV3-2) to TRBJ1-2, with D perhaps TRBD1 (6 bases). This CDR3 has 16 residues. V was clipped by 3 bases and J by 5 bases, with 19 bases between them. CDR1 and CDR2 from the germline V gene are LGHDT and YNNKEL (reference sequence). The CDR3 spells CASSHPKPGVEYGYTF. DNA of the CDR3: TGTGCCAGCAGCCACCCAAAACCAGGGGTGGAGTATGGCTACACCTTC.

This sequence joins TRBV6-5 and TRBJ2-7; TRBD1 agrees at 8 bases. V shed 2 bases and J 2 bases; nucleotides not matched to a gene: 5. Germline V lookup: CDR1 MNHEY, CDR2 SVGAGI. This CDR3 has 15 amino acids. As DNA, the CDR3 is TGTGCCAGCAGTTACGGGCAGGGGGCGGCCTACGAGCAGTACTTC. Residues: CASSYGQGAAYEQYF.

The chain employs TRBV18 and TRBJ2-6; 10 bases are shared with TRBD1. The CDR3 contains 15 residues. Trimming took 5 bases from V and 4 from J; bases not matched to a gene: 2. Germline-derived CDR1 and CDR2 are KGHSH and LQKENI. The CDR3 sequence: CASSRQGAGANVLTF. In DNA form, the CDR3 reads TGTGCCAGCTCAAGACAGGGGGCAGGGGCCAACGTCCTGACTTTC. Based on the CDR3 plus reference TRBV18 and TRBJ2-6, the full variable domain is NAGVMQNPRHLVRRRGQEARLRCSPMKGHSHVYWYRQLPEEGLKFMVYLQKENIIDESGMPKERFSAEFPKEGPSILRIQQVVRGDSAAYFCASSRQGAGANVLTFGAGSRLTVL.

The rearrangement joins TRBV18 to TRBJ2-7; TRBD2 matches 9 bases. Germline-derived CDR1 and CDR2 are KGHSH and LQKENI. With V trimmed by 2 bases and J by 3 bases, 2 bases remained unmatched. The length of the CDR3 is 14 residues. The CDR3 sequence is CASSPGGGDYEQYF. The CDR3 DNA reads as TGTGCCAGCTCACCAGGCGGGGGGGACTACGAGCAGTACTTC.

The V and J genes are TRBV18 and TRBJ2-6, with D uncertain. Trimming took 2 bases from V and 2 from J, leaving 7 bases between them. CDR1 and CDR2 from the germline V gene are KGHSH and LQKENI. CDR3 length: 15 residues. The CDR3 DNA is TGTGCCAGCTCACCAGGGCAGGCTGGGGCCAACGTCCTGACTTTC. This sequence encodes CASSPGQAGANVLTF.

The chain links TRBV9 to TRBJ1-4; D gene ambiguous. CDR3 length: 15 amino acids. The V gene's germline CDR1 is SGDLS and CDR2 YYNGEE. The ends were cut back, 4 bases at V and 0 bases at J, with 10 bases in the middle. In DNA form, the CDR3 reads TGTGCCAGCAGCCCACCCCCGGCAACTAATGAAAAACTGTTTTTT. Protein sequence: CASSPPPATNEKLFF.

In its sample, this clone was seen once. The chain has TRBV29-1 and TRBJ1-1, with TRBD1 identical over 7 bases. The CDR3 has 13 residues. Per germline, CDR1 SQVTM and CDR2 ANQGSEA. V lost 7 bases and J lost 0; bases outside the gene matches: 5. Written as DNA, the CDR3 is TGCAGCGCCACAGGGGAGATGAACACTGAAGCTTTCTTT. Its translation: CSATGEMNTEAFF.

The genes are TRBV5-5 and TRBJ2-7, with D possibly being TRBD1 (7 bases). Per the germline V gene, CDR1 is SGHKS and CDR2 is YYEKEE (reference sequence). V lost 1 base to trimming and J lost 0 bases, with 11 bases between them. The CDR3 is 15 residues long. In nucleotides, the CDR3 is TGTGCCAGCAGCTTGAGGGGGGACAGCTCCTACGAGCAGTACTTC. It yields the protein CASSLRGDSSYEQYF.

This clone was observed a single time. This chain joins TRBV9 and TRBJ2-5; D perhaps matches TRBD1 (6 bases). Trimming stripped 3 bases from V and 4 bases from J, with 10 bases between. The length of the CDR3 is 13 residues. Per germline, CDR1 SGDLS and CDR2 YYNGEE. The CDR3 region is CASSATGAETQYF. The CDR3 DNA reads TGTGCCAGCAGCGCGACAGGTGCAGAGACCCAGTACTTC.

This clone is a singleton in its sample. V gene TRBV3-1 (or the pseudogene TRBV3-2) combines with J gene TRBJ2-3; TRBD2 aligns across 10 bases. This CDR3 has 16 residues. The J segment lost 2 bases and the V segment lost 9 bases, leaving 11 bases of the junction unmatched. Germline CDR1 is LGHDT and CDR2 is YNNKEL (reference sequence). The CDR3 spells CASTQRGGLITDTQYF. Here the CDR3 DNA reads TGTGCCAGTACCCAGCGGGGGGGCCTGATCACAGATACGCAGTATTTT.

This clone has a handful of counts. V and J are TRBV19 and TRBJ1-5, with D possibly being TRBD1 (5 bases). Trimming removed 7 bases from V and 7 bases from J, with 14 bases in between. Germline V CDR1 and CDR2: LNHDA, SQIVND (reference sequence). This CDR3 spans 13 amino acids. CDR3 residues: CASTRGGDQPQHF. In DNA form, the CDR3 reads TGTGCCAGTACTAGAGGCGGGGACCAGCCCCAGCATTTT.

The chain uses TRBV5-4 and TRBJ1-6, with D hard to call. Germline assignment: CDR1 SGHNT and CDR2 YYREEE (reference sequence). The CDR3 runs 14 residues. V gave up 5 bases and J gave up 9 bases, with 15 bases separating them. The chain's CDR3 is CASRVRGELSPLHF. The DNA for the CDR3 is TGTGCCAGCAGGGTACGGGGAGAGCTTTCACCCCTCCACTTT.